A selection of T cell receptor beta chains follows, all from one sample in a study of blood T cell repertoires in COVID-19. Repertoires were generated with immunoSEQ multiplex PCR, while TCRdb's copy carries only in-frame clones and drops some. Of 300,000 to 350,000 clones listed, 90% are singletons. Material: PBMCs or T cells enriched from blood (not recorded which). These receptors came from a woman between 18 and 30 years old with acute COVID-19. Each CDR3 is given with its conserved first and last residue. Clone size appears in some rows only: once, few, many, or a class for an expanded clone.

v_gene	abundance	len	j_gene	CDR3aa
TRBV10-1	-	12	TRBJ2-2	CASSEGGGELFF
TRBV28	-	19	TRBJ2-3	CASSLKVILGTGGTDTQYF
TRBV12-3/TRBV12-4	-	11	TRBJ1-4	CASSFQEKLFF
TRBV28	-	17	TRBJ2-7	CASSNNPGLAGAYEQYF
TRBV28	-	12	TRBJ1-5	CATGGSNQPQHF
TRBV7-6	few	15	TRBJ1-4	CASSPRGGYNEKLFF
TRBV24-1	once	16	TRBJ2-1	CATSDLASGAYNEQFF
TRBV19	few	14	TRBJ1-4	CASSNPGANEKLFF
TRBV18	-	14	TRBJ1-2	CASSRRSENYGYTF
TRBV15	-	16	TRBJ2-7	CATSRGVGTGSYEQYF
TRBV29-1	-	18	TRBJ2-1	CSVEDLRQSAGLAGPQFF
TRBV29-1	-	14	TRBJ2-3	CSVEASGGSDTQYF
TRBV7-3	-	17	TRBJ2-2	CASSYTGQDVNTGELFF
TRBV7-9	-	14	TRBJ2-1	CASSLTRGEDEQFF
TRBV7-2	-	14	TRBJ2-3	CASSLAGRGDTQYF
TRBV5-6	-	13	TRBJ1-4	CASSLDSNEKLFF
TRBV19	-	15	TRBJ1-5	CASSTGQGNYQPQHF
TRBV7-9	-	15	TRBJ2-7	CASSLSEDSSYEQYF
TRBV5-4	-	11	TRBJ2-1	CASSLVSEQFF
TRBV5-8	once	15	TRBJ2-1	CASSRLAVANNEQFF
TRBV14	-	14	TRBJ1-6	CASSQVRDDSPLHF
TRBV29-1	-	17	TRBJ1-6	CSITNVGNEHRRTPLHF
TRBV28	-	14	TRBJ2-7	CASSQGPFPYEQYF
TRBV7-9	once	17	TRBJ1-1	CASSLAPGGGWDTEAFF
TRBV28	-	13	TRBJ1-1	CASRTDRGTEAFF
TRBV5-1	-	12	TRBJ1-1	CASSLEAGEAFF
TRBV5-8	-	15	TRBJ1-5	CASSAAGQVNQPQHF
TRBV28	few	18	TRBJ2-2	CASRLVTSGTQHTGELFF
TRBV7-8	-	15	TRBJ1-1	CASSLARTGNTEAFF
TRBV11-3	-	13	TRBJ2-5	CASSGQDEETQYF
TRBV7-9	-	14	TRBJ1-4	CASSLAQKDEKLFF
TRBV11-3	-	13	TRBJ1-1	CASSWTGGTEAFF
TRBV28	-	14	TRBJ1-3	CASTSPHSGNTIYF
TRBV6-2/TRBV6-3	-	16	TRBJ2-7	CASSYSGRGVAYEQYF
TRBV13	once	17	TRBJ2-1	CASSPLNVGSSYNEQFF
TRBV11-2	-	15	TRBJ1-6	CASSLVAGGDSPLHF
TRBV9	-	13	TRBJ2-1	CASSVESYNEQFF
TRBV27	-	14	TRBJ1-1	CASSLDRGHTEAFF
TRBV3-1/TRBV3-2	once	16	TRBJ2-3	CASSQVSRGLTDTQYF
TRBV29-1	-	15	TRBJ2-7	CSVRLDRAGLYEQYF
TRBV6-5	-	15	TRBJ1-1	CASLVGGGWNTEAFF
TRBV7-2	-	14	TRBJ2-7	CASSFTSGPYEQYF
TRBV6-5	once	15	TRBJ1-1	CASSYVRAGNTEAFF
TRBV6-4	-	15	TRBJ1-1	CASSDNHEGTGGAFF
TRBV7-9	-	12	TRBJ1-2	CATLRDSEGYTF
TRBV28	-	16	TRBJ1-6	CASKWGQGRLNSPLHF
TRBV19	-	15	TRBJ2-5	CASSMSGSLQETQYF
TRBV28	-	14	TRBJ1-4	CASRSTGGREKLFF
TRBV5-4	-	17	TRBJ2-5	CASSPQLAGGPEETQYF
TRBV5-1	-	16	TRBJ1-3	CASSFGQRLSGNTIYF
TRBV3-1/TRBV3-2	-	13	TRBJ2-7	CASSRPSRDEQYF
TRBV18	few	14	TRBJ1-5	CASSPNRVNQPQHF
TRBV7-3	-	16	TRBJ2-1	CASSLSGLQGYNEQFF
TRBV28	-	14	TRBJ2-3	CASRGAGGTDTQYF